These 6 T cell receptor beta chains originate from one sample sequenced in a study of cytomegalovirus exposure and HLA in healthy donors. 60 Vbeta and 13 Jbeta primers were used in PCR. Clones were sequenced by immunoSEQ multiplex PCR, and TCRdb holds only the in-frame ones, with some missing. The table has 130,000 to 150,000 clones, roughly three quarters seen once. The sample consisted of PBMCs. These receptors originate from a man aged 18 to 29 in good health and CMV-seronegative.

This chain links TRBV30 with TRBJ2-5, with D maybe TRBD1 (7 bases). The length of the CDR3 is 13 residues. Germline V lookup: CDR1 GTSNPN, CDR2 SVGIG (reference sequence). Trimming took 7 bases from V and 5 from J, leaving 17 bases between them. The CDR3 nucleotides read TGTGCCTTGTCAGGGGGGCGGATGGAGACCCAGTACTTC. Its protein product is CALSGGRMETQYF.

The chain carries TRBV7-9 and TRBJ2-1; 14 bases align to TRBD2. Losses at the gene ends were 9 bases for V and 2 bases for J; bases not matched to a gene: 3. Germline V lookup: CDR1 SEHNR, CDR2 FQNEAQ (reference sequence). This CDR3 has 15 amino acids. The CDR3 protein is CASWTSGGTYNEQFF. The DNA for the CDR3 is TGTGCCAGTTGGACTAGCGGGGGGACCTACAATGAGCAGTTCTTC.

Only a few counts were recorded for this clone. CDR3 sequence: CASSARDSHYGYTF. The CDR3 DNA follows: TGTGCCAGCAGTGCTCGGGACTCTCACTATGGCTACACCTTC. The chain has TRBV6-1 and TRBJ1-2, with D possibly TRBD1 on 5 matching bases. CDR3 length: 14 amino acids. The germline V and J ends were trimmed by 4 bases and 3 bases, with 12 bases remaining between them. In germline, CDR1 is MNHNS, CDR2 SASEGT.

V usage is TRBV29-1 and J usage is TRBJ2-7; TRBD1 aligns across 8 bases. Germline CDR1 reads SQVTM; CDR2 reads ANQGSEA. The junction had 9 bases not matched to a gene; V was cut back by 5 bases and J by 6 bases. The CDR3 has 13 amino acids. This chain's CDR3 is CSVYGQGAREQYF. Written as DNA, the CDR3 is TGCAGCGTTTATGGTCAGGGGGCGCGCGAGCAGTACTTC.

The rearrangement links TRBV25-1 to TRBJ2-2; D not resolved. The germline gives CDR1 MGHDK, CDR2 SYGVNS. V lost 6 bases and J lost 4, with 15 bases in between. This CDR3 comprises 15 residues. The CDR3: CASSSTGPGTGELFF. The CDR3 DNA is TGTGCCAGCAGCTCGACCGGCCCAGGCACCGGGGAGCTGTTTTTT.

The genes are TRBV6-5 and TRBJ1-2, with D unclear. CDR3 size: 12 residues. The V end was cut by 5 bases, the J end by 5 bases, with 9 bases between. The germline gives CDR1 MNHEY, CDR2 SVGAGI. The CDR3: CASSNTLYGYTF. The CDR3 nucleotides are TGTGCCAGCAGTAACACCTTATATGGCTACACCTTC.